Sequencing of this T cell receptor (beta chain) was carried out in a study of cytomegalovirus exposure and HLA in healthy donors. With V trimmed by 6 bases and J by 2 bases, 3 bases remained unmatched. Germline CDR1 reads MDHEN; CDR2 reads SYDVKM. The CDR3 runs to 13 residues. General observations from the study: Later analysis identified several of the most significant clusters that appeared linked to common viral pathogens. A previous analysis found most TCR beta V segments productive roughly 87% or roughly 30% of the time. The number of N-insertions in an Asian-associated ancestry cluster was reportedly below the roughly 660-donor mean in a later analysis. In vitro data verified a few CMV-associated chains as specific for CMV antigens.

Concerning this clone itself: The antigen remains undetermined.

PCR was performed using 60 Vbeta and 13 Jbeta primers. The protocol was immunoSEQ multiplex PCR, while the TCRdb copy is restricted to in-frame clones and leaves out a portion. This table holds 33,000 or so clones, approximately 76% found once. This receptor was obtained from a woman aged 30 to 39 in good health and CMV-seropositive. Sequenced input: PBMCs. The rearrangement uses TRBV28 and TRBJ1-2; 7 bases align to TRBD1. This CDR3 reads CASRRDSNYGYTF. DNA of the CDR3: TGTGCCAGCAGGCGGGACAGCAACTATGGCTACACCTTC.